This entry lists 10 T cell receptor beta chains sequenced from one sample in a study of blood T cell repertoires in COVID-19. Profiling relied on immunoSEQ multiplex PCR, and the TCRdb table lists in-frame clones only, not all of them. The repertoire holds a few hundred thousand clones, with approximately 88% as singletons. The sample consisted of peripheral blood. The origin of the receptors is a man aged 45-60 years with acute or convalescent COVID-19.

The chain carries TRBV19 and TRBJ1-4, with D possibly matching TRBD1 (5 bases). Germline CDR1 LNHDA, CDR2 SQIVND (reference sequence). This CDR3 spans 15 amino acids. Trimming took 7 bases from V and 0 from J, leaving 12 bases between them. The CDR3 region is CASIAGGATNEKLFF. CDR3 coding DNA: TGTGCCAGTATTGCGGGGGGTGCAACTAATGAAAAACTGTTTTTT.

In this sample, this clone turned up many times. V and J are TRBV2 and TRBJ1-5; the D gene is possibly TRBD1 (6 bases). The CDR3 is made up of 15 amino acids. Germline CDR1 SNHLY, CDR2 FYNNEI. Trimming shortened V by 5 bases and J by 4 bases, and 15 bases separated the two germline ends. The CDR3 loop is CASSKLQGPNQPQHF. In DNA form, the CDR3 reads TGTGCCAGCAGTAAGCTACAGGGACCAAATCAGCCCCAGCATTTT.

The rearrangement joins TRBV5-4 to TRBJ2-2; D perhaps matches TRBD1 (5 bases). Trimming removed 4 bases at V and 3 bases at J, with 13 bases between. Germline lookup yields CDR1 SGHNT and CDR2 YYREEE (reference sequence). CDR3 size: 15 residues. DNA for the CDR3: TGTGCCAGCAGCCCAACCCAGGGATACACCGGGGAGCTGTTTTTT. It is translated as CASSPTQGYTGELFF.

The V gene is TRBV30, the J gene TRBJ1-2, with D unclear. The CDR3 consists of 14 residues. Germline V gene data show CDR1 as GTSNPN and CDR2 as SVGIG (reference sequence). V lost 4 bases and J lost 8, with 20 bases in between. The CDR3 nucleotides are TGTGCCTGGACCCCCCCAACTCATTCCTTCGGCTACACCTTC. This gives the protein CAWTPPTHSFGYTF.

This rearrangement joins TRBV3-1 (or the pseudogene TRBV3-2) to TRBJ2-3, with 12 nucleotides matching TRBD2. CDR3 length equals 16 residues. Looked up from germline, CDR1 is LGHDT and CDR2 is YNNKEL (reference sequence). V was pared by 3 bases and J by 7 bases, with 8 bases of the junction left unmatched. Here the CDR3 reads CASSQELAGGWNTQYF. CDR3 nucleotide sequence: TGTGCCAGCAGCCAGGAACTAGCGGGGGGATGGAATACGCAGTATTTT.

The chain has TRBV7-9 and TRBJ2-7, with 9 bases that match TRBD1. With 7 bases clipped from V and 4 bases from J, the junction kept 5 bases outside the gene matches. The CDR3 runs 13 residues. The germline gives CDR1 SEHNR, CDR2 FQNEAQ (reference sequence). The DNA of the CDR3 is TGTGCCAGCAACAGGGGGCAAGGGTACGAGCAGTACTTC. Its protein is CASNRGQGYEQYF.

The chain recombines TRBV30 with TRBJ1-5, with D perhaps TRBD1 (6 bases). Germline assignment: CDR1 GTSNPN and CDR2 SVGIG (reference sequence). The CDR3 runs 14 residues. The ends were cut back, 2 bases at V and 7 bases at J, with 15 bases in the middle. The CDR3 loop is CAWSTGTQMQPQHF. The CDR3 region has the DNA TGTGCCTGGAGTACCGGGACACAAATGCAGCCCCAGCATTTT.

This clone was found once. The chain joins TRBV2 to TRBJ1-6; a weak D match, TRBD1 (5 bases). V lost 6 bases to trimming and J lost 10 bases, with 16 bases between them. Germline CDR1 reads SNHLY; CDR2 reads FYNNEI. The CDR3 is made up of 14 amino acids. The CDR3 DNA reads TGTGCCAGCAGCCTCGGACAAGGTCCCTCACCCCTCCACTTT. Its protein is CASSLGQGPSPLHF. Together with reference TRBV2 and TRBJ1-6, the CDR3 gives the full variable domain: EPEVTQTPSHQVTQMGQEVILRCVPISNHLYFYWYRQILGQKVEFLVSFYNNEISEKSEIFDDQFSVERPDGSNFTLKIRSTKLEDSAMYFCASSLGQGPSPLHFGNGTRLTVT.

This clone has more than one count but fewer than ten. The chain couples TRBV5-6 to TRBJ2-1; 10 positions match TRBD2. The CDR3 is 16 residues long. Germline values: CDR1 SGHDT, CDR2 YYEEEE. Trimming took 4 bases from V and 0 from J; bases not matched to a gene: 4. In DNA form, the CDR3 reads TGTGCCAGCAGCCCCGAGCGGGGGGGCTCCTACAATGAGCAGTTCTTC. This codes for CASSPERGGSYNEQFF. The entire variable domain, with the rest obtained from reference TRBV5-6 and TRBJ2-1, is as follows: DAGVTQSPTHLIKTRGQQVTLRCSPKSGHDTVSWYQQALGQGPQFIFQYYEEEERQRGNFPDRFSGHQFPNYSSELNVNALLLGDSALYLCASSPERGGSYNEQFFGPGTRLTVL.

J is TRBJ2-1 and V is TRBV7-3; D may be TRBD2 (6 bases). The germline gives CDR1 SGHTA, CDR2 FQGTGA. The CDR3 consists of 17 residues. V was trimmed by 1 base and J by 5 bases, leaving 18 bases between them. CDR3 residues: CASSLRSRDWGDNEQFF. The CDR3 region has the DNA TGTGCCAGCAGCTTAAGATCTAGGGACTGGGGGGACAATGAGCAGTTCTTC.